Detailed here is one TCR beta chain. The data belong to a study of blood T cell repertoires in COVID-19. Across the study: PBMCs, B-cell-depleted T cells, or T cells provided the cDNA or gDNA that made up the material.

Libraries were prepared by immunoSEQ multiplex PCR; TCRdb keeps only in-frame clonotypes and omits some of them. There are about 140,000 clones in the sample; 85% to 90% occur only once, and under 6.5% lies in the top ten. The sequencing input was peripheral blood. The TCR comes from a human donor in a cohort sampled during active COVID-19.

CDR3 protein: CASSFLGGSPEAFF. The DNA of the CDR3 is TGTGCCAGCAGTTTCCTCGGGGGATCCCCTGAAGCTTTCTTT. J is TRBJ1-1 and V is TRBV27; D might be TRBD1 (5 bases). Germline-derived CDR1 and CDR2 are MNHEY and SMNVEV (reference sequence). V was pared by 3 bases and J by 6 bases, with 14 bases between. The CDR3 covers 14 residues.